Following are 30 T cell receptor beta chains from one sample sequenced in a study of shared clonotypes between healthy human individuals. Repertoires were generated with immunoSEQ multiplex PCR, while TCRdb's copy carries only in-frame clones and drops some. The sample consists of fewer than 200,000 clones, about 68% of them appearing once. Sequenced: memory CD4+ T cells sorted from blood. Subset in this sample: CD45RA-negative fraction. Every receptor here comes from a man aged 25 to 40 in good health.

The chain uses TRBV2 and TRBJ1-5; a possible D gene is TRBD1 (6 bases). The V and J ends lost 3 bases and 0 bases respectively, with 9 bases between them. The CDR3 runs 15 residues. The germline V gene has CDR1 SNHLY and CDR2 FYNNEI. The CDR3 DNA follows: TGTGCCAGCAGTGAGGGACACTATAGCAATCAGCCCCAGCATTTT. Its protein product is CASSEGHYSNQPQHF.

The chain carries TRBV18 and TRBJ2-4; 7 bases agree with TRBD1. CDR3 size: 14 residues. The V gene's germline CDR1 is KGHSH and CDR2 LQKENI. V was pared by 0 bases and J by 6 bases, with 2 bases of the junction left unmatched. The CDR3 here is CASSPPRDRNIQYF. In DNA, the CDR3 is TGTGCCAGCTCACCACCTCGGGACAGAAACATTCAGTACTTC. Full variable domain (missing parts from reference TRBV18 and TRBJ2-4): NAGVMQNPRHLVRRRGQEARLRCSPMKGHSHVYWYRQLPEEGLKFMVYLQKENIIDESGMPKERFSAEFPKEGPSILRIQQVVRGDSAAYFCASSPPRDRNIQYFGAGTRLSVL.

The rearrangement links TRBV2 to TRBJ2-1, with D tentatively TRBD1 (5 bases). The germline CDR1 and CDR2 sequences are SNHLY and FYNNEI. Trimming removed 4 bases at V and 5 bases at J, with 12 bases between. The CDR3 spans 14 residues. CDR3 DNA: TGTGCCAGCAGTGCGCAGGGTAGGGACAATGAGCAGTTCTTC. This encodes CASSAQGRDNEQFF.

The table lists this clone with a few counts. The chain links TRBV7-9 to TRBJ2-3; D not resolved. The CDR3 sequence is 16 residues long. The germline CDR1 and CDR2 sequences are SEHNR and FQNEAQ (reference sequence). Trimming took 3 bases from V and 4 from J, leaving 17 bases between them. The CDR3 DNA reads as TGTGCCAGCAGCTTGATTATGGCCGGCTACTCAGATACGCAGTATTTT. This sequence encodes CASSLIMAGYSDTQYF.

The gene calls are TRBV2 and TRBJ1-1; D may be TRBD1 (6 bases). Germline CDR1 SNHLY, CDR2 FYNNEI. This CDR3 contains 15 residues. V was shortened by 6 bases and J by 11 bases, with 25 bases between the two germline ends. The CDR3 DNA reads TGTGCCAGCAGGGCGGAGACAGGACAACACATCACGGCTTTCTTT. Its translation is CASRAETGQHITAFF. The variable domain in full, with the rest retrieved from reference TRBV2 and TRBJ1-1, is EPEVTQTPSHQVTQMGQEVILRCVPISNHLYFYWYRQILGQKVEFLVSFYNNEISEKSEIFDDQFSVERPDGSNFTLKIRSTKLEDSAMYFCASRAETGQHITAFFGQGTRLTVV.

V is TRBV7-6 and J is TRBJ2-2; D is ambiguous. V lost 1 base and J lost 4, with 4 bases in between. Germline loops: CDR1 SGHVS, CDR2 FNYEAQ. This CDR3 region has 13 residues. CDR3 sequence reads: CASSLGGTGELFF. CDR3 coding DNA: TGTGCCAGCAGCTTAGGGGGCACCGGGGAGCTGTTTTTT.

The chain couples TRBV15 to TRBJ2-3, with D uncertain. V lost 1 base and J lost 4, with 9 bases in between. The CDR3 totals 14 residues. Per germline, CDR1 LNHNV and CDR2 YYDKDF (reference sequence). The CDR3 region has the DNA TGTGCCACCAGCAGAGGTGGCCTCCCAGATACGCAGTATTTT. Translating it yields CATSRGGLPDTQYF.

V is TRBV5-1 and J is TRBJ2-3; D remains unclear. Germline values: CDR1 SGHRS, CDR2 YFSETQ. The CDR3 loop spans 17 amino acids. Trimming stripped 5 bases from V and 6 bases from J, with 25 bases between. The CDR3 DNA sequence: TGCGCCAGCAGGGGTAGTCGGCGAGAATTTACGGCGGATACGCAGTATTTT. As protein: CASRGSRREFTADTQYF.

The chain couples TRBV5-4 to TRBJ2-3; maybe TRBD2 (6 bases). This CDR3 region has 16 residues. The V gene lost 0 bases and the J gene lost 4 bases, with 15 bases spanning the gap. The germline CDR1 and CDR2 sequences are SGHNT and YYREEE (reference sequence). In DNA form, the CDR3 reads TGTGCCAGCAGCTTGGGTAATAGCGGAAGAGCAGATACGCAGTATTTT. Protein product: CASSLGNSGRADTQYF.

This chain links TRBV5-1 with TRBJ2-7; weak D call: TRBD2 (6 bases). There are 15 residues in the CDR3. The ends were cut back, 1 base at V and 2 bases at J, with 13 bases in the middle. The germline V gene encodes CDR1 SGHRS and CDR2 YFSETQ. In DNA form, the CDR3 reads TGCGCCAGCAGCTTGTTCGGGGGAGTCGCCTACGAGCAGTACTTC. Translated: CASSLFGGVAYEQYF.

Many counts were recorded for this clone. The CDR3 is CASSLAVAGNPYEQYF. CDR3 nucleotides: TGTGCCAGCAGCTTAGCGGTGGCAGGGAACCCCTACGAGCAGTACTTC. The chain carries TRBV7-9 and TRBJ2-7, with D perhaps TRBD1 (5 bases). The CDR3 has 16 amino acids. Germline V gene data show CDR1 as SEHNR and CDR2 as FQNEAQ (reference sequence). Deletions cut 0 bases from V and 2 bases from J, with 14 bases between.

CDR3 sequence (DNA): TGTGCCAGCAGCTTAAGCGCGACAGGGACCTACGAGCAGTACTTC. This codes for CASSLSATGTYEQYF. This chain connects TRBV7-9 to TRBJ2-7; 7 bases fit TRBD1. The CDR3 has 15 residues. After removal of 2 bases from V and 2 bases from J, the junction contained 6 bases not matched to a gene. CDR1 is SEHNR, CDR2 FQNEAQ, per germline (reference sequence).

The V call is TRBV4-1, the J call TRBJ2-5; D might be TRBD1 (5 bases). Trimming shortened V by 0 bases and J by 1 base, and 6 bases separated the two germline ends. Germline V gene data show CDR1 as MGHRA and CDR2 as YSYEKL. The CDR3 length is 14 residues. The CDR3 reads CASSQDTGQETQYF. The CDR3 DNA reads as TGCGCCAGCAGCCAAGATACAGGCCAAGAGACCCAGTACTTC.

The chain is built from TRBV7-8 and TRBJ1-1, with 8 bases fitting TRBD1. CDR1 SGHVS and CDR2 FQNEAQ come from the germline V gene. The CDR3 length is 16 residues. The V gene end was trimmed by 2 bases and the J gene end by 1 base; junction bases not matched to a gene: 6. CDR3 sequence: CASSLRRGLGNTEAFF. The DNA of the CDR3 is TGTGCCAGCAGCTTACGCAGGGGGCTCGGGAACACTGAAGCTTTCTTT.

The gene calls are TRBV14 and TRBJ2-6; D not certain. This CDR3 has 16 residues. V gave up 3 bases and J gave up 4 bases, with 13 bases separating them. CDR1 SGHDN and CDR2 FVKESK come from the germline V gene. CDR3 residues: CASSQGAAGGANVLTF. DNA for the CDR3: TGTGCCAGCAGCCAGGGTGCGGCTGGGGGGGCCAACGTCCTGACTTTC.

This clone occurred once. The J gene is TRBJ1-1, the V gene TRBV5-1; D not certain. Trimming pared 4 bases from V and 4 bases from J, leaving 17 bases between. This CDR3 has 15 residues. Germline V gives CDR1 SGHRS, CDR2 YFSETQ. CDR3 nucleotide sequence: TGCGCCAGCAGCAAAGAAGCCAGGAGCGGCACTGAAGCTTTCTTT. It encodes CASSKEARSGTEAFF.

On this clone: This may come from a read error, since a much larger clone is one base off. This sample also contains other DNA sequences that code for the same CDR3. The chain recombines TRBV7-9 with TRBJ2-5; 7 positions match TRBD1. The CDR3 spans 17 residues. V lost 6 bases to trimming and J lost 5 bases; unmatched junction nucleotides: 18. Per the germline V gene, CDR1 is SEHNR and CDR2 is FQNEAQ (reference sequence). CDR3 region: CASSYRDKGAVGETQYF. The CDR3 coding sequence is TGTGCCAGCAGTTACAGGGACAAGGGGGCTGTAGGGGAGACCCAGTACTTC.

The gene calls are TRBV5-1 and TRBJ2-7, with TRBD2 as a possible D gene (5 bases). CDR1 is SGHRS, CDR2 YFSETQ, per germline. V lost 0 bases, J lost 1 base, and 8 bases lay in between. CDR3 length equals 14 residues. CDR3 coding DNA: TGCGCCAGCAGCTTGGTCGGGGAGTCCTACGAGCAGTACTTC. Its protein product is CASSLVGESYEQYF.

The V gene is TRBV7-9, the J gene TRBJ2-1, with a tentative D call TRBD1 (5 bases). The CDR3 contains 13 residues. V gave up 1 base and J gave up 6 bases, with 7 bases separating them. Germline V CDR1 and CDR2: SEHNR, FQNEAQ (reference sequence). For the CDR3, the DNA is TGTGCCAGCAGCTTAGGGACAATCAATGAGCAGTTCTTC. Amino acid sequence: CASSLGTINEQFF.

The V gene is TRBV9, the J gene TRBJ2-3; TRBD1 matches 10 bases. J gave up 1 base and V 3 bases, and 2 bases lay outside the gene matches. Germline-derived CDR1 and CDR2 are SGDLS and YYNGEE. The length of the CDR3 is 15 residues. The CDR3 DNA reads as TGTGCCAGCAGCGCCGGGACAGGGGGCACAGATACGCAGTATTTT. Protein product: CASSAGTGGTDTQYF.

The gene calls are TRBV2 and TRBJ2-3, with D perhaps matching TRBD1 (6 bases). The germline V gene encodes CDR1 SNHLY and CDR2 FYNNEI. The germline V and J ends were trimmed by 6 bases and 1 base, with 20 bases remaining between them. This CDR3 has 17 residues. CDR3 sequence (DNA): TGTGCCAGCAGGCCAGGTACAGGGCGGGTGGGCACAGATACGCAGTATTTT. It yields the protein CASRPGTGRVGTDTQYF.

This sequence joins TRBV29-1 and TRBJ2-5; D is perhaps TRBD2 (5 bases). The germline V gene has CDR1 SQVTM and CDR2 ANQGSEA. The CDR3 is 15 amino acids. The V and J ends lost 1 base and 5 bases respectively, with 17 bases between them. The CDR3 nucleotides read TGCAGCGTTGAAGGGGCCCTAGCAGTAAGGGAGACCCAGTACTTC. Protein product: CSVEGALAVRETQYF.

The J gene is TRBJ2-5, the V gene TRBV5-1; the D gene could be TRBD1 or TRBD2 (5 bases each). The CDR3 sequence is 15 residues long. Germline CDR1 reads SGHRS; CDR2 reads YFSETQ. Deletions cut 4 bases from V and 4 bases from J, with 17 bases between. The CDR3 nucleotides read TGCGCCAGCAGCCCCCACCGGGGCGTTCTAGAGACCCAGTACTTC. Amino acids: CASSPHRGVLETQYF.

The V call is TRBV5-1, the J call TRBJ2-7; D gene uncertain. The CDR3 runs to 13 residues. V was cut by 1 base and J by 1 base, with 6 bases left in between. Germline CDR1 reads SGHRS; CDR2 reads YFSETQ. CDR3 DNA sequence: TGCGCCAGCAGCTTGTACTCGTCCTACGAGCAGTACTTC. It encodes CASSLYSSYEQYF.

This clone was counted only a few times. V is TRBV18 and J is TRBJ2-6, with D maybe TRBD2 (5 bases). V was trimmed by 3 bases and J by 0 bases, leaving 6 bases between them. CDR1 and CDR2 from the germline V gene are KGHSH and LQKENI. The CDR3 sequence is 15 residues long. CDR3 region: CASSPGVSGANVLTF. The CDR3 DNA is TGTGCCAGCTCACCCGGGGTCTCTGGGGCCAACGTCCTGACTTTC.

Only a few counts were recorded for this clone. V usage is TRBV7-8 and J usage is TRBJ1-1, with no clear D. The germline V gene encodes CDR1 SGHVS and CDR2 FQNEAQ. Trimming left V 1 base short and J 3 bases short, with 6 bases between. The CDR3 covers 13 residues. In DNA form, the CDR3 reads TGTGCCAGCAGCTTAGTATCGGACACTGAAGCTTTCTTT. It codes for CASSLVSDTEAFF.

The genes are TRBV28 and TRBJ1-1, with a possible D match to TRBD1 (6 bases). Germline V gene data show CDR1 as MDHEN and CDR2 as SYDVKM. The length of the CDR3 is 16 residues. V dropped 5 bases and J dropped 3 bases, with 19 bases sitting between them. The CDR3 DNA follows: TGTGCCAGCAGTGGAGGATCACAGGGAGGTTACACTGAAGCTTTCTTT. This sequence encodes CASSGGSQGGYTEAFF.

The chain is built from TRBV29-1 and TRBJ2-3; 8 bases are shared with TRBD1. Germline CDR1 SQVTM, CDR2 ANQGSEA. The CDR3 runs 13 residues. The V and J ends lost 4 bases and 6 bases, in that order; junction bases with no gene match: 6. The CDR3 is CSVVGQATDTQYF. The CDR3 coding sequence is TGCAGCGTTGTGGGACAGGCAACGGATACGCAGTATTTT.

V usage is TRBV15 and J usage is TRBJ1-4, with D tentatively TRBD1 (5 bases). The V gene's germline CDR1 is LNHNV and CDR2 YYDKDF (reference sequence). V was trimmed by 0 bases and J by 5 bases, leaving 7 bases between them. The CDR3 is 14 residues long. CDR3 sequence reads: CATSRDRQNEKLFF. CDR3 bases: TGTGCCACCAGCAGAGATCGACAGAATGAAAAACTGTTTTTT. Full variable domain (remainder filled in from reference TRBV15 and TRBJ1-4): DAMVIQNPRYQVTQFGKPVTLSCSQTLNHNVMYWYQQKSSQAPKLLFHYYDKDFNNEADTPDNFQSRRPNTSFCFLDIRSPGLGDTAMYLCATSRDRQNEKLFFGSGTQLSVL.

This clone was counted at least ten times. The chain employs TRBV28 and TRBJ2-7; TRBD2 might be the D (5 bases). This CDR3 contains 12 residues. Germline assignment: CDR1 MDHEN and CDR2 SYDVKM. Trimming removed 4 bases from V and 5 bases from J, with 9 bases in between. CDR3 loop: CASSWGVDEQYF. CDR3 DNA sequence: TGTGCCAGCAGTTGGGGAGTCGACGAGCAGTACTTC.